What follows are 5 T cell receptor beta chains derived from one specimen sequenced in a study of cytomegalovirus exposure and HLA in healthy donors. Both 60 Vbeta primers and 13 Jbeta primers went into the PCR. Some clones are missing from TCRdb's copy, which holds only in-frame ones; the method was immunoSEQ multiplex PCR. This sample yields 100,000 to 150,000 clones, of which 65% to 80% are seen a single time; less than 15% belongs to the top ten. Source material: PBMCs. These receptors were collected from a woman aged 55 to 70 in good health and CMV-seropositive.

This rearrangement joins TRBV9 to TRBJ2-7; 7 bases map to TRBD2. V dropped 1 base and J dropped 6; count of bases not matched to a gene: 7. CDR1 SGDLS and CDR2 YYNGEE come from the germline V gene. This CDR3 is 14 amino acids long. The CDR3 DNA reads TGTGCCAGCAGCGTACGGCGGGAGTTATCCGAGCAGTACTTC. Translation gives CASSVRRELSEQYF. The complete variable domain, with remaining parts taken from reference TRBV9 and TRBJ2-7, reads DSGVTQTPKHLITATGQRVTLRCSPRSGDLSVYWYQQSLDQGLQFLIQYYNGEERAKGNILERFSAQQFPDLHSELNLSSLELGDSALYFCASSVRRELSEQYFGPGTRLTVT.

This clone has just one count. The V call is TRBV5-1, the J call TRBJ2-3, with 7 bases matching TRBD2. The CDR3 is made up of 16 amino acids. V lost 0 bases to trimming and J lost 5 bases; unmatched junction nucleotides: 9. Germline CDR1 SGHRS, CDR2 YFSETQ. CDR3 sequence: CASSLEGRGSVDTQYF. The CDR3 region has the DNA TGCGCCAGCAGCTTGGAGGGGCGGGGGTCTGTAGATACGCAGTATTTT. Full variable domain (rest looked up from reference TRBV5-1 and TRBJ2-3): KAGVTQTPRYLIKTRGQQVTLSCSPISGHRSVSWYQQTPGQGLQFLFEYFSETQRNKGNFPGRFSGRQFSNSRSEMNVSTLELGDSALYLCASSLEGRGSVDTQYFGPGTRLTVL.

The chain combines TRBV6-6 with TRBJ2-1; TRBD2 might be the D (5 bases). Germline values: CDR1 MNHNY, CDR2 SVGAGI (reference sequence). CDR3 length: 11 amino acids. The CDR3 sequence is CAIAGADEQFF. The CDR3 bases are TGTGCGATTGCGGGCGCAGATGAGCAGTTCTTC.

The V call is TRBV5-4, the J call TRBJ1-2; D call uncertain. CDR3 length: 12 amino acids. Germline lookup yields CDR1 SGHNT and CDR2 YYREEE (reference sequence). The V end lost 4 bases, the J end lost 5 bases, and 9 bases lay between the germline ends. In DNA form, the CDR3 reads TGTGCCAGCAGCATCGACAAGTATGGCTACACCTTC. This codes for CASSIDKYGYTF.

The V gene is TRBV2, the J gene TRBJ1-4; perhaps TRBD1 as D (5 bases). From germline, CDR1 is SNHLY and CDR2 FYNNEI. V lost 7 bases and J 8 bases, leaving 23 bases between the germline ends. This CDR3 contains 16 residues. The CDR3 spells CASTAGVGAKGEKLFF. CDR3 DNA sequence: TGTGCCAGCACCGCGGGGGTCGGGGCCAAGGGGGAAAAACTGTTTTTT.